Each of the 23 T cell receptor beta chains below was sequenced from the same sample in a study of T cells after posttransplantation cyclophosphamide (dated by TCRdb to 2016 to 2017). Viable CD3+CD4+ or CD3+CD8+ cells that were CCR7+CD45RA+CD45RO-CD95-CD27+CD28+ were classified as naive T cells. The library was generated by the immunoSEQ multiplex PCR assay. The table was pulled from immuneACCESS by TCRdb, which kept in-frame rearrangements only. Such tables lose some clones; where checked, under half of the loss comes from unresolved V genes, and the rest has no known cause. The sample data list fewer than 35,000 clones, and 91% of these were observed just once. The ten largest clones add up to 0.1% of the sample. Material for sequencing was naive CD4+ T cells sorted from blood. The source of these receptors is a man in his thirties or forties in good health and a related stem cell transplant donor.

The rearrangement joins TRBV5-1 to TRBJ2-3; 10 bases fit TRBD1. Germline V lookup: CDR1 SGHRS, CDR2 YFSETQ. This CDR3 spans 16 amino acids. V trimming: 1 base; J trimming: 4 bases; junction bases outside the gene matches: 6. The CDR3 spells CASSLLVTGGPDTQYF. The CDR3 coding sequence is TGCGCCAGCAGCTTGCTGGTGACAGGGGGCCCAGATACGCAGTATTTT.

The chain employs TRBV5-4 and TRBJ2-1; 14 bases are a match to TRBD2. Germline values: CDR1 SGHNT, CDR2 YYREEE (reference sequence). This CDR3 is 19 amino acids long. The V gene end was trimmed by 4 bases and the J gene end by 0 bases; junction bases not matched to a gene: 9. CDR3 sequence (DNA): TGTGCCAGCAGCCTCTGGACTAGCGGGGGGCTCAGCTCCTACAATGAGCAGTTCTTC. Protein product: CASSLWTSGGLSSYNEQFF.

This chain joins TRBV19 and TRBJ1-5; unclear D gene. V was pared by 5 bases and J by 2 bases, with 13 bases between. The CDR3 totals 15 residues. Germline values: CDR1 LNHDA, CDR2 SQIVND (reference sequence). The CDR3 here is CASSLPQAGNQPQHF. In nucleotides, the CDR3 is TGTGCCAGTAGTCTTCCGCAAGCCGGCAATCAGCCCCAGCATTTT.

This sequence joins TRBV11-3 and TRBJ2-5; maybe TRBD2 (6 bases). Trimming stripped 0 bases from V and 5 bases from J, with 7 bases between. The CDR3 sequence is 13 residues long. The germline gives CDR1 SGHNT, CDR2 YENEEA. The DNA for the CDR3 is TGTGCCAGCAGCTTAGAGCGGGGCGAGACCCAGTACTTC. Translated, it gives CASSLERGETQYF.

The chain recombines TRBV9 with TRBJ2-1; 7 bases agree with TRBD2. The germline CDR1 and CDR2 sequences are SGDLS and YYNGEE. This CDR3 spans 14 amino acids. J was trimmed by 10 bases and V by 0 bases; bases with no gene match: 7. CDR3 nucleotide sequence: TGTGCCAGCAGCGTAGAGCCGGGGGGAGAAGAGCAGTTCTTC. Its protein is CASSVEPGGEEQFF.

The rearrangement joins TRBV5-1 to TRBJ1-4; no clear D. The CDR3 loop spans 15 amino acids. With 1 base removed from V and 0 bases from J, the gap between germline ends came to 7 bases. Germline lookup yields CDR1 SGHRS and CDR2 YFSETQ. For the CDR3, the DNA is TGCGCCAGCAGCTTGTACAGAGCAACTAATGAAAAACTGTTTTTT. This codes for CASSLYRATNEKLFF.

The V call is TRBV5-4, the J call TRBJ2-5, with TRBD2 matching 7 bases. The CDR3 sequence is 13 residues long. The V gene end was trimmed by 0 bases and the J gene end by 7 bases; junction bases not matched to a gene: 3. Germline V lookup: CDR1 SGHNT, CDR2 YYREEE (reference sequence). The CDR3 spells CASSLAGGGTQYF. The CDR3 DNA reads TGTGCCAGCAGCTTGGCGGGGGGAGGGACCCAGTACTTC. The full variable domain, rest sourced from reference TRBV5-4 and TRBJ2-5, is ETGVTQSPTHLIKTRGQQVTLRCSSQSGHNTVSWYQQALGQGPQFIFQYYREEENGRGNFPPRFSGLQFPNYSSELNVNALELDDSALYLCASSLAGGGTQYFGPGTRLLVL.

This clone turned up a few times. The V gene is TRBV29-1, the J gene TRBJ1-4, with 7 bases matching TRBD1. With 6 bases clipped from V and 8 bases from J, the junction kept 3 bases outside the gene matches. This CDR3 region has 11 residues. The germline V gene encodes CDR1 SQVTM and CDR2 ANQGSEA. The CDR3 region is CSVGTEEKLFF. The CDR3 coding sequence is TGCAGCGTGGGGACAGAGGAAAAACTGTTTTTT. Based on the CDR3 plus reference TRBV29-1 and TRBJ1-4, the full variable domain is SAVISQKPSRDICQRGTSLTIQCQVDSQVTMMFWYRQQPGQSLTLIATANQGSEATYESGFVIDKFPISRPNLTFSTLTVSNMSPEDSSIYLCSVGTEEKLFFGSGTQLSVL.

This chain links TRBV6-1 with TRBJ2-7; a weak D match, TRBD1 (5 bases). Germline assignment: CDR1 MNHNS and CDR2 SASEGT. This CDR3 is 14 amino acids long. The V end lost 4 bases, the J end lost 3 bases, and 13 bases lay between the germline ends. The CDR3 protein is CASSVGASYYEQYF. The CDR3, as DNA: TGTGCCAGCAGTGTTGGGGCATCCTACTACGAGCAGTACTTC.

CDR3 region: CASSVSTGPEAFF. The CDR3, as DNA: TGTGCCAGCAGCGTATCTACAGGGCCAGAAGCTTTCTTT. The chain couples TRBV11-1 to TRBJ1-1, with D possibly matching TRBD1 (6 bases). Trimming stripped 5 bases from V and 8 bases from J, with 15 bases between. This CDR3 is 13 amino acids long. CDR1 is SGHAT, CDR2 FQDESV, per germline (reference sequence).

This clone has just one count. The chain employs TRBV19 and TRBJ2-4; no clear D. The CDR3 has 15 amino acids. From germline, CDR1 is LNHDA and CDR2 SQIVND (reference sequence). V was pared by 4 bases and J by 0 bases, with 10 bases between. CDR3 region: CASSRADIAKNIQYF. The CDR3 nucleotides are TGTGCCAGTAGTAGGGCAGACATAGCCAAAAACATTCAGTACTTC.

CDR3: CASSLVSGVSTEAFF. The DNA for the CDR3 is TGTGCCAGCAGCTTAGTCTCAGGGGTGAGCACTGAAGCTTTCTTT. This sequence joins TRBV11-2 and TRBJ1-1; TRBD1 is a possible D gene (6 bases). This CDR3 region has 15 residues. V lost 1 base to trimming and J lost 4 bases, with 13 bases between them. Looked up from germline, CDR1 is SGHAT and CDR2 is FQNNGV.

The chain carries TRBV7-9 and TRBJ2-1; tentatively, D is TRBD2 (6 bases). Trimming cost V 5 bases and J 8 bases, with 16 bases left between them. Germline CDR1 and CDR2: SEHNR and FQNEAQ (reference sequence). This CDR3 region has 14 residues. In DNA form, the CDR3 reads TGTGCCAGCAGCGAAGGGGCGGGGTCCCATGAGCAGTTCTTC. Residues: CASSEGAGSHEQFF.

The CDR3 DNA reads TGTGCCAGTAGTATAGTGCCCAGGGTATACAATCAGCCCCAGCATTTT. Translating gives CASSIVPRVYNQPQHF. J is TRBJ1-5 and V is TRBV19, with D possibly TRBD1 on 5 matching bases. Germline V gene data show CDR1 as LNHDA and CDR2 as SQIVND (reference sequence). There are 16 residues in the CDR3. V was pared by 1 base and J by 3 bases, with 13 bases between.

This rearrangement joins TRBV5-1 to TRBJ2-2; D remains ambiguous. V dropped 0 bases and J dropped 6 bases, with 6 bases sitting between them. The CDR3 runs 13 residues. The germline CDR1 and CDR2 sequences are SGHRS and YFSETQ. Written as DNA, the CDR3 is TGCGCCAGCAGCTTGGCTGGGCCCGGGGAGCTGTTTTTT. It specifies CASSLAGPGELFF.

This chain connects TRBV7-9 to TRBJ1-1, with D hard to call. Trimming left V 3 bases short and J 10 bases short, with 15 bases between. Germline lookup yields CDR1 SEHNR and CDR2 FQNEAQ (reference sequence). The CDR3 covers 13 residues. CDR3 nucleotides: TGTGCCAGCAGCTTTAGGCGGGCACCAGGAGCTTTCTTT. This codes for CASSFRRAPGAFF.

V usage is TRBV9 and J usage is TRBJ2-3; 8 positions agree with TRBD2. Per the germline V gene, CDR1 is SGDLS and CDR2 is YYNGEE. There are 15 residues in the CDR3. The V gene end was trimmed by 0 bases and the J gene end by 3 bases; junction bases not matched to a gene: 3. The CDR3 here is CASSVVASGTDTQYF. For the CDR3, the DNA is TGTGCCAGCAGCGTAGTGGCTAGCGGGACAGATACGCAGTATTTT.

The gene calls are TRBV28 and TRBJ1-1, with unresolved D. This CDR3 region has 13 residues. V lost 7 bases, J lost 3 bases, and 12 bases lay in between. Germline CDR1 reads MDHEN; CDR2 reads SYDVKM. The DNA for the CDR3 is TGTGCCAGCACCCGGGATGTGGACACTGAAGCTTTCTTT. Translated: CASTRDVDTEAFF.

The V and J genes are TRBV6-1 and TRBJ2-7, with 7 bases lining up with TRBD1. This CDR3 region has 13 residues. Germline CDR1 reads MNHNS; CDR2 reads SASEGT. The trim removed 6 bases at V and 2 bases at J, leaving 4 bases unmatched. CDR3: CASSDGTAYEQYF. The DNA of the CDR3 is TGTGCCAGCAGCGACGGGACAGCCTACGAGCAGTACTTC.

The chain combines TRBV29-1 with TRBJ1-1, with 8 bases that match TRBD1. The ends lost 6 bases at V and 1 base at J; junction bases unmatched: 4. Germline V gene sequence: CDR1 SQVTM, CDR2 ANQGSEA. This CDR3 spans 13 amino acids. DNA of the CDR3: TGCAGCGTCAGCAGGGGGCCGAACACTGAAGCTTTCTTT. Translation gives CSVSRGPNTEAFF. The whole variable domain, remainder taken from reference TRBV29-1 and TRBJ1-1, is SAVISQKPSRDICQRGTSLTIQCQVDSQVTMMFWYRQQPGQSLTLIATANQGSEATYESGFVIDKFPISRPNLTFSTLTVSNMSPEDSSIYLCSVSRGPNTEAFFGQGTRLTVV.

The DNA for the CDR3 is TGTGCCAGCAGCTTGGGGGGAGTGAATAGCAATCAGCCCCAGCATTTT. Translated: CASSLGGVNSNQPQHF. V and J are TRBV5-4 and TRBJ1-5; D ambiguous. This CDR3 comprises 16 residues. Deletions cut 0 bases from V and 0 bases from J, with 10 bases between. Looked up from germline, CDR1 is SGHNT and CDR2 is YYREEE (reference sequence).

The chain has TRBV19 and TRBJ1-1; 8 bases agree with TRBD1. The trim removed 3 bases at V and 8 bases at J, leaving 5 bases unmatched. The CDR3 runs 13 residues. Germline CDR1 is LNHDA and CDR2 is SQIVND (reference sequence). The DNA for the CDR3 is TGTGCCAGTAGTATCAGGGGGCCAGCAGAAGCTTTCTTT. It codes for CASSIRGPAEAFF.

The V gene is TRBV10-3, the J gene TRBJ2-3; 9 bases line up with TRBD2. The germline CDR1 and CDR2 sequences are ENHRY and SYGVKD. The V gene end was trimmed by 10 bases and the J gene end by 2 bases; junction bases not matched to a gene: 10. The CDR3 loop spans 15 amino acids. The CDR3 DNA sequence: TGTGCCACCGGCGGGGGGGGCATCGTCACAGATACGCAGTATTTT. It translates to CATGGGGIVTDTQYF.